The clone carrying this T cell receptor (beta chain) was seen a handful of times. Its antigen remains unidentified. These data come from a study of T cell responses to AZD1222 COVID-19 vaccine. Study observations and caveats: The donors showed a predominance of white British ancestry and of females, with possible underestimation of clonal diversity. Repertoire collection took place solely once the T cell response had peaked. Along spike, vaccine-associated CD4 TCRs were found throughout, with dominance at 160-218 and 743-854.

Data came from immunoSEQ multiplex PCR; TCRdb stores just in-frame clones and leaves some out. The table records roughly 140,000 clones, about 81% of them present only once. This CDR3 is built from 14 residues. With 2 bases removed from V and 2 bases from J, the gap between germline ends came to 8 bases. Germline V lookup: CDR1 SGHRS, CDR2 YFSETQ. This clonotype was obtained from an adult in good health. The chain recombines TRBV5-1 with TRBJ1-3; D unresolved. This specimen consisted of peripheral blood, obtained on day 0 of MenACWY control vaccination. This CDR3 is CASSLSTAGNTIYF. For the CDR3, the DNA is TGCGCCAGCAGCTTATCGACGGCTGGAAACACCATATATTTT.